This T cell receptor beta chain was found in a study of regulatory T cells in long-lasting Graves disease. On the study more broadly: Persistence in Graves' disease required over 5 years of antithyroid drugs plus positive TSH receptor antibodies. Study-level points and caveats: Thyroid tissue was not sampled; only peripheral blood was. With persistent disease, TRBV28, TRBJ1-2 and TRBJ2-5 were the favored segments. Newly diagnosed patients had higher TCR diversity than persistent Graves' patients did.

The CDR3 has 13 amino acids. V was shortened by 0 bases and J by 0 bases, with 3 bases between the two germline ends. Germline V gives CDR1 LNHNV, CDR2 YYDKDF (reference sequence). The time point was: persistent/refractory GD, antithyroid drugs over 5 years with positive TRAb. Preparation of the TCR library used RNA extracted from PBMCs. This clonotype has a handful of counts. Its antigen is as yet unknown. Library construction for TCR beta used iRepertoire HTBI primers and Arm-PCR of CDR3 regions. TCRdb re-called the multiplex PCR reads through MiXCR, storing one row per CDR3 protein. The sample contains around 400,000 distinct CDR3 sequences, 23% of which appear only once.

V and J are TRBV15 and TRBJ2-7; no clear D. The source material was peripheral blood mononuclear cells (PBMCs), sampled when the disease was refractory, from a patient treated with antithyroid drugs. The receptor was derived from a woman aged 40 to 49 with Graves disease. In DNA form, the CDR3 reads TGTGCCACCAGCAGAGAGAGCTCCTACGAGCAGTACTTC. Translation gives CATSRESSYEQYF.